This T cell receptor beta chain was sequenced during a study of control samples from healthy donors and cancer patients. TCRdb's table, derived via immunoSEQ multiplex PCR, lists solely in-frame clones and lacks some. The table has over 200,000 clones, about 80% seen once. The V gene's germline CDR1 is LNHDA and CDR2 SQIVND (reference sequence). The CDR3 is 13 amino acids. J gave up 8 bases and V 4 bases, and 7 bases lay outside the gene matches. The rearrangement links TRBV19 to TRBJ1-1, with 7 bases fitting TRBD1. The sample taken for sequencing was PBMCs. The sequence was collected from a woman in her fifties or sixties with lung cancer. As DNA, the CDR3 is TGTGCCAGTAGTAGCCTCACAGGGGAGGAAGCTTTCTTT. Translating it yields CASSSLTGEEAFF.